This T cell receptor (beta chain) emerged from a study of control samples from healthy donors and cancer patients (dated by TCRdb to the early 2020s). The library was obtained by the immunoSEQ multiplex PCR assay. In TCRdb, the immuneACCESS table is reduced to in-frame sequences with V and J assigned. These tables do not hold every clone; where another copy was compared, an unresolved V gene accounts for under half, and the others remain unexplained. For this sample the table gives just over 150,000 clones, of which around nine tenths were detected only once. 9.5% to 15% of the sample is taken by the ten largest. With respect to this clone: This receptor's antigen is unknown. No base qualities exist here, and no much larger clone lies one base off it.

The cysteine opens and the phenylalanine closes a CDR3 of 13 amino acids. The sequence is cut down to CDR3 DNA, 39 bases in frame from base 1. Deletion took 3 bases off V and 0 bases off J, with a span of 6 bases between the germline ends. The germline V gene (reference sequence) sets CDR1 to GTSNPN and CDR2 to SVGIG. Rearrangement joined TRBV30 to TRBJ2-1; no D gene is confidently identified. The TCR was taken from a man in his thirties or forties in good health. The specimen sequenced was blood. The encoded CDR3 is CAWRQSSYNEQFF. At the DNA level, the sequence is TGTGCCTGGAGACAAAGCTCCTACAATGAGCAGTTCTTC.